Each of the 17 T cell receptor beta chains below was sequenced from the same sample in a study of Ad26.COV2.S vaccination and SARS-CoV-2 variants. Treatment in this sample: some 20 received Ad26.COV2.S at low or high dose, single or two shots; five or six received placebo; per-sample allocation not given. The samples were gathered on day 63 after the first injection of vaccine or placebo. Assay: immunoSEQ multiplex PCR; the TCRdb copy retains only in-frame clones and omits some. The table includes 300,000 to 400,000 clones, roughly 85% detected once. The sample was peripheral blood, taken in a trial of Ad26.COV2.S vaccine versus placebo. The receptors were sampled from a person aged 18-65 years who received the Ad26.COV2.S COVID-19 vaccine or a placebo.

The CDR3 region is CASTSQGRGNQPQHF. In DNA, the CDR3 is TGTGCCAGTACTTCCCAGGGGCGCGGCAATCAGCCCCAGCATTTT. This chain connects TRBV19 to TRBJ1-5, with D perhaps matching TRBD1 (6 bases). Germline V lookup: CDR1 LNHDA, CDR2 SQIVND (reference sequence). The V and J ends lost 7 bases and 2 bases respectively, with 15 bases between them. The CDR3 runs to 15 residues.

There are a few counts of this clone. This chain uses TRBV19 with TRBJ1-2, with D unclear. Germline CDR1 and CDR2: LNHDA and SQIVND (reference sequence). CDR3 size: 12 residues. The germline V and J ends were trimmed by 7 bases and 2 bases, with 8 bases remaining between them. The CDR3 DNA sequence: TGTGCCAGTATTGAGGTAAACTATGGCTACACCTTC. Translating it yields CASIEVNYGYTF. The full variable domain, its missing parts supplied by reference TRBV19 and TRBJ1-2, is DGGITQSPKYLFRKEGQNVTLSCEQNLNHDAMYWYRQDPGQGLRLIYYSQIVNDFQKGDIAEGYSVSREKKESFPLTVTSAQKNPTAFYLCASIEVNYGYTFGSGTRLTVV.

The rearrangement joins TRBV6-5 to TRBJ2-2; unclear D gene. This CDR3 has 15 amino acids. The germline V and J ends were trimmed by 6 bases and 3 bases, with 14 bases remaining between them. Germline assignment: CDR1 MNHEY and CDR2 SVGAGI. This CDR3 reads CASSPQARDTGELFF. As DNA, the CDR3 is TGTGCCAGCAGCCCCCAAGCAAGGGACACCGGGGAGCTGTTTTTT.

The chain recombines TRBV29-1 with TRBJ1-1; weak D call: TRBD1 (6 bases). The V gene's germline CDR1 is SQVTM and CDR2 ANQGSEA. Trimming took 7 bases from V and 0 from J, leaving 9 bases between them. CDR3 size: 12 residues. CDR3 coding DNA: TGCAGCGCAGGACAGATGAACACTGAAGCTTTCTTT. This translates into CSAGQMNTEAFF.

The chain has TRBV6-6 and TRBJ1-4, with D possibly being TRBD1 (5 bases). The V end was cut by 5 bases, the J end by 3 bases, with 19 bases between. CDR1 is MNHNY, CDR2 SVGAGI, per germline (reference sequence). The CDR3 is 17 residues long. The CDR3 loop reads CASSPVGAAVSNEKLFF. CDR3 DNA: TGTGCCAGCAGTCCGGTTGGGGCAGCGGTGTCTAATGAAAAACTGTTTTTT.

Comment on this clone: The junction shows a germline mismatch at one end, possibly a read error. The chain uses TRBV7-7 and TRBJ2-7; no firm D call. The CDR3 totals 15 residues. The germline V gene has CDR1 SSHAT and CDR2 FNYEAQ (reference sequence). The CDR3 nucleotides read TGTGCTAGCAGCTTAGAGTTTGGGGATAACCACGAGCAGTACTTC. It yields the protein CASSLEFGDNHEQYF.

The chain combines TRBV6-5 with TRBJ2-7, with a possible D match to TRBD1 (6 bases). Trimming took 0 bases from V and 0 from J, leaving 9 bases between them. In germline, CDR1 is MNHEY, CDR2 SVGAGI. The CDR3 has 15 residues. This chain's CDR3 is CASSYSTTGSYEQYF. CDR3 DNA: TGTGCCAGCAGTTACTCGACGACAGGCTCCTACGAGCAGTACTTC.

CDR3 loop: CASSPSGAHSYEQYF. Written as DNA, the CDR3 is TGTGCCAGCAGTCCCAGCGGGGCACACTCCTACGAGCAGTACTTC. The chain employs TRBV11-2 and TRBJ2-7, with 7 bases fitting TRBD2. Germline lookup yields CDR1 SGHAT and CDR2 FQNNGV. V shed 6 bases, J shed 0 bases, and the junction held 8 bases outside the gene matches. The CDR3 totals 15 residues.

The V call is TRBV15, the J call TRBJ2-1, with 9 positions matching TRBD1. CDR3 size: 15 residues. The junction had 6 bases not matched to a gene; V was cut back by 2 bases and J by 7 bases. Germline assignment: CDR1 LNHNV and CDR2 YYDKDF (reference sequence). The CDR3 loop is CATSRLGTGPNEQFF. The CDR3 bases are TGTGCCACCAGCAGACTAGGGACAGGGCCGAATGAGCAGTTCTTC.

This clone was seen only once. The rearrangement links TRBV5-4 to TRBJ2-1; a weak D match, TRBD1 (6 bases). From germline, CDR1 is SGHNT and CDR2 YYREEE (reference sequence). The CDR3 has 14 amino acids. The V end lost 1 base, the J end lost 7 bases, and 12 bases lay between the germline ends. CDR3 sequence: CASSLFQGLNEQFF. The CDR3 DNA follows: TGTGCCAGCAGCTTGTTTCAGGGGTTGAATGAGCAGTTCTTC.

CDR3 sequence: CASSPLEQGRTGELFF. CDR3 coding DNA: TGTGCCAGCTCACCACTGGAACAGGGGCGCACCGGGGAGCTGTTTTTT. V is TRBV18 and J is TRBJ2-2; 7 bases agree with TRBD1. Germline CDR1 reads KGHSH; CDR2 reads LQKENI. The CDR3 loop spans 16 amino acids. With 1 base clipped from V and 4 bases from J, the junction kept 6 bases outside the gene matches.

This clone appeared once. CDR3: CASSLVSFRFHEQYF. Here the CDR3 DNA reads TGCGCCAGCAGCTTGGTTTCATTCCGATTCCACGAGCAGTACTTC. This rearrangement joins TRBV5-1 to TRBJ2-7; D is ambiguous. Germline V gene lookup returns CDR1 SGHRS and CDR2 YFSETQ. The V end was cut by 0 bases, the J end by 5 bases, with 15 bases between. The CDR3 consists of 15 residues.

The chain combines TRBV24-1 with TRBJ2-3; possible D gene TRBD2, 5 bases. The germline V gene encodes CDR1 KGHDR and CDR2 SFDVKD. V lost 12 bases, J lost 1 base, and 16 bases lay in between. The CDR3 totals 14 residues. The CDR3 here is CASPFRGGTDTQYF. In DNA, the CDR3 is TGTGCCTCCCCATTCCGGGGAGGCACAGATACGCAGTATTTT.

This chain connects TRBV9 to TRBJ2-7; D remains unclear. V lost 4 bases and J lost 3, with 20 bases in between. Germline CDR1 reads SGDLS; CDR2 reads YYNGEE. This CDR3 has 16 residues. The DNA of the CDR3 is TGTGCCAGCAGCCGAGAACGGACGGCCGATATCTACGAGCAGTACTTC. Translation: CASSRERTADIYEQYF.

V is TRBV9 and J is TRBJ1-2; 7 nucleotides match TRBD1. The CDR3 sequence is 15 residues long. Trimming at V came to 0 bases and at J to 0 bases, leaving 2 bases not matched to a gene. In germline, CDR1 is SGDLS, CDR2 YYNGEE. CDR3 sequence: CASSVGDSANYGYTF. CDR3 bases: TGTGCCAGCAGCGTAGGGGACAGCGCTAACTATGGCTACACCTTC.

The CDR3 nucleotides read TGCAGCGTTGAAGATGGGCAGAACACCGGGGAGCTGTTTTTT. This translates into CSVEDGQNTGELFF. The chain carries TRBV29-1 and TRBJ2-2; D remains ambiguous. CDR1 and CDR2 from the germline V gene are SQVTM and ANQGSEA. This CDR3 spans 14 amino acids. With 0 bases removed from V and 1 base from J, the gap between germline ends came to 6 bases.

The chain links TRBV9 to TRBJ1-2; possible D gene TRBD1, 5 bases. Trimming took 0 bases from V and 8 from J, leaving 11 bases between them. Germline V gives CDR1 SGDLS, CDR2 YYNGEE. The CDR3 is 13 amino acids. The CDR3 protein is CASSVAFGDGYTF. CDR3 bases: TGTGCCAGCAGCGTAGCATTTGGGGACGGCTACACCTTC.